Listed below are T cell receptor beta chains from one sample, sequenced in a study of cytomegalovirus exposure and HLA in healthy donors. Sequenced by immunoSEQ multiplex PCR; TCRdb stores in-frame clones only, minus some. The sample contains about 37,000 clones, 60% to 75% of which appear only once. The material sequenced was PBMCs. Every receptor here comes from a man aged 40-55 years in good health and CMV-seronegative. Each CDR3 is given with its conserved first and last residue.

V gene | CDR3 protein
TRBV6-5 | CASSKTGPNTEAFF
TRBV5-4 | CASSSKAAGDEQYF
TRBV13 | CASSHFVVRNTEAFF
TRBV5-4 | CASSSPGTGDSYEQYF
TRBV5-6 | CASSPGTGGWSEAFF
TRBV9 | CASSLERGNSPLHF
TRBV7-9 | CASSSQGYEQFF
TRBV6-1 | CASSEETAASYEQYF
TRBV29-1 | CSVGGAGELFF
TRBV7-9 | CASSLLTGGRGTEAFF
TRBV30 | CAWSGPGTGEDEQYF
TRBV2 | CASKEGRGLGNQPQHF
TRBV4-2 | CASSQGSERGGNEQFF
TRBV7-9 | CASSPPGYNQPQHF
TRBV28 | CASSLDRGINSPLHF
TRBV4-3 | CASSLGTGVGQPQHF
TRBV9 | CASSESGGASETQYF
TRBV7-2 | CASSLDWSSLYGYTF
TRBV7-6 | CASSLQRGDYNEQFF
TRBV18 | CASSLRTGRNTEAFF
TRBV30 | CAWSVSGGSYNEQFF
TRBV2 | CASSREGQPQHF